This TCR beta chain was identified in a study of CD8+ T cells in alopecia areata. Sequencing templates came from extracted RNA that was reverse transcribed into cDNA. Clones were sequenced by immunoSEQ multiplex PCR, and TCRdb holds only the in-frame ones, with some missing. The table shows around 250,000 clones, with approximately 61% occurring only once. The source of this sequence is a human donor with alopecia areata. This material consisted of CD4+ T cells sorted from blood, taken at week 0.

The chain's CDR3 is CASSYRQGIRGDTQYF. In DNA form, the CDR3 reads TGCGCCAGCAGCTATAGACAGGGCATCAGAGGGGATACGCAGTATTTT. The V and J genes are TRBV5-1 and TRBJ2-3; 7 bases map to TRBD1. The J segment lost 6 bases and the V segment lost 3 bases, leaving 13 bases of the junction unmatched. The CDR3 extends over 16 amino acids. CDR1 is SGHRS and CDR2 is YFSETQ in the germline V gene.